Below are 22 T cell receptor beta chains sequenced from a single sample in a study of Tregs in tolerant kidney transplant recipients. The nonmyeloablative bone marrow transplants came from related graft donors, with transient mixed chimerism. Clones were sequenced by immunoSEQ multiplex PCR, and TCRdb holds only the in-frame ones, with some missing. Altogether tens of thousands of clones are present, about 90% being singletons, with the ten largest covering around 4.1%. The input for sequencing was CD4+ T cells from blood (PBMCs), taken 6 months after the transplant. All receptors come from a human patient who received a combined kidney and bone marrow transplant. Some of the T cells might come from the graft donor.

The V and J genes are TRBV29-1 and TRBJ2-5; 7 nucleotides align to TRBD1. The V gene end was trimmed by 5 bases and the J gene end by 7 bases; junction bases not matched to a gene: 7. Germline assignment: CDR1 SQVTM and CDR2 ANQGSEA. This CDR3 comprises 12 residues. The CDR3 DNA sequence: TGCAGCGTTTCGACAGGGAGTGCGACCCAGTACTTC. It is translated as CSVSTGSATQYF.

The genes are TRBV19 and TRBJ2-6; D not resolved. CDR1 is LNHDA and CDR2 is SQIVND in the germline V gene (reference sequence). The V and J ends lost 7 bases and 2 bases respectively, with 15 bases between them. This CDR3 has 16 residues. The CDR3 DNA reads TGTGCCAGTAAGTCAGGAAGGAAGGCTGGGGCCAACGTCCTGACTTTC. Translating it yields CASKSGRKAGANVLTF.

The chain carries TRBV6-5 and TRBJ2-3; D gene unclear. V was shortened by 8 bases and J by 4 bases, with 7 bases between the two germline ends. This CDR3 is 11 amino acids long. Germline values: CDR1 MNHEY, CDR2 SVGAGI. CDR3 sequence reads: CASHRADTQYF. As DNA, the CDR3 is TGTGCCAGCCATAGAGCAGATACGCAGTATTTT.

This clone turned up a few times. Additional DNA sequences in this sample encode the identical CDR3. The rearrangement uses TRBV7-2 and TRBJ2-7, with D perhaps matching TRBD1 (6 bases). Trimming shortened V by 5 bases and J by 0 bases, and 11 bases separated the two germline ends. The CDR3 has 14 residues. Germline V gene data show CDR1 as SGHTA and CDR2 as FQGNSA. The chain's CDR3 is CASSQDRYSYEQYF. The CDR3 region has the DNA TGTGCCAGCAGCCAAGACAGGTACTCCTACGAGCAGTACTTC.

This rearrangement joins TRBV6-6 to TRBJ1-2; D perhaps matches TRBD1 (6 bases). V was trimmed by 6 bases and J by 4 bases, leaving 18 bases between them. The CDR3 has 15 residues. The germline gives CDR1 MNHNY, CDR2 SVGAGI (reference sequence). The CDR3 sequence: CASSTIRGVGYGYTF. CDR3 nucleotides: TGTGCCAGCAGCACCATCAGGGGAGTCGGCTATGGCTACACCTTC.

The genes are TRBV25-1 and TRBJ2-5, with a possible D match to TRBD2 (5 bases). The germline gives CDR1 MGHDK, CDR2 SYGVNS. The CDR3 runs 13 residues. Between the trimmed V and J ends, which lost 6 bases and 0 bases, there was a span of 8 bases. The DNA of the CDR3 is TGTGCCAGCAGGGAGGATTACCAAGAGACCCAGTACTTC. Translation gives CASREDYQETQYF. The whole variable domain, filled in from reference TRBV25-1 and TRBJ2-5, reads EADIYQTPRYLVIGTGKKITLECSQTMGHDKMYWYQQDPGMELHLIHYSYGVNSTEKGDLSSESTVSRIRTEHFPLTLESARPSHTSQYLCASREDYQETQYFGPGTRLLVL.

As DNA, the CDR3 is TGCAGCGTCCGCCGGGCGGGAGTCCGGGAAGAGACCCAGTACTTC. Amino acids: CSVRRAGVREETQYF. V gene TRBV29-1 combines with J gene TRBJ2-5; 7 nucleotides agree with TRBD2. Per germline, CDR1 SQVTM and CDR2 ANQGSEA. V was clipped by 6 bases and J by 3 bases; unmatched bases: 13. CDR3 size: 15 residues.

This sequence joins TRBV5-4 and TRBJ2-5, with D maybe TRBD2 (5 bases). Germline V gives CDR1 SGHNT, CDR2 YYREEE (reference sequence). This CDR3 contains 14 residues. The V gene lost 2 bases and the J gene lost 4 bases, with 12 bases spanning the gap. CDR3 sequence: CASSLPVEGETQYF. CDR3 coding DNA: TGTGCCAGCAGCTTACCCGTTGAGGGAGAGACCCAGTACTTC. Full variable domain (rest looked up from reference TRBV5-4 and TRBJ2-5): ETGVTQSPTHLIKTRGQQVTLRCSSQSGHNTVSWYQQALGQGPQFIFQYYREEENGRGNFPPRFSGLQFPNYSSELNVNALELDDSALYLCASSLPVEGETQYFGPGTRLLVL.

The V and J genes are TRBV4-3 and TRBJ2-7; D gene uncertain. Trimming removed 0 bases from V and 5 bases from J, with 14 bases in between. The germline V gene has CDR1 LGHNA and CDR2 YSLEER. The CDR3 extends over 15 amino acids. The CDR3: CASSQDSFSIDEQYF. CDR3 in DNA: TGCGCCAGCAGCCAAGATAGCTTCAGTATCGACGAGCAGTACTTC.

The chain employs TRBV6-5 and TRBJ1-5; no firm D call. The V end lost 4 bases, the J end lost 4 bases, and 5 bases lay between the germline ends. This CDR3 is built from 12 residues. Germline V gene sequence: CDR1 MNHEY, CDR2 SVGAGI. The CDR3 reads CASSSGNQPQHF. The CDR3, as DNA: TGTGCCAGCAGTTCGGGTAATCAGCCCCAGCATTTT.

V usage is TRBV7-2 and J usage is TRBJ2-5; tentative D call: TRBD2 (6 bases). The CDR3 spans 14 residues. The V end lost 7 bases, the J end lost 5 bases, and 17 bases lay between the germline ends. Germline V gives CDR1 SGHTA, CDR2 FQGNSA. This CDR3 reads CASKLNGGDETQYF. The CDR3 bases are TGTGCCAGCAAGCTAAATGGAGGGGATGAGACCCAGTACTTC.

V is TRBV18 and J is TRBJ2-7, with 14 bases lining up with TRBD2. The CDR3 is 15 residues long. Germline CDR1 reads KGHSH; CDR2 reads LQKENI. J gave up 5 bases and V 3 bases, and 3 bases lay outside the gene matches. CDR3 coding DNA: TGTGCCAGCTCACCCGCGGGACTAGCGGGAGACGAGCAGTACTTC. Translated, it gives CASSPAGLAGDEQYF.

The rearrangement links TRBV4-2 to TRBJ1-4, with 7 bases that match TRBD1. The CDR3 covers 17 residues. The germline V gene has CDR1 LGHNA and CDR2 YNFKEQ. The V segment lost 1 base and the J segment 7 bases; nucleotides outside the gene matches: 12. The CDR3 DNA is TGTGCCAGCAGCCAAGGACAGGGTAGCCTCGGAAGTGAAAAACTGTTTTTT. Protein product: CASSQGQGSLGSEKLFF.

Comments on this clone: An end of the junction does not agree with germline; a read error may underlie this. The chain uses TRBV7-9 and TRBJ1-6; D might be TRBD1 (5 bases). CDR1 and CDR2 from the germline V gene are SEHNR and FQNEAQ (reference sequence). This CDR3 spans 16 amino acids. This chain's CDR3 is CASSLDSRSYNSPLHF. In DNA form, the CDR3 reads TGTGCCAGCAGTTTAGACAGTCGCTCCTATAATTCACCCCTCCACTTT.

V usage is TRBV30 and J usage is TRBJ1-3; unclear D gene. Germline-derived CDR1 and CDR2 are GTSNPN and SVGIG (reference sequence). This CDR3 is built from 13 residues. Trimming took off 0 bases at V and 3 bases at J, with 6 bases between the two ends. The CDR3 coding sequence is TGTGCCTGGAGTGTTCCCTTTGGAAACACCATATATTTT. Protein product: CAWSVPFGNTIYF. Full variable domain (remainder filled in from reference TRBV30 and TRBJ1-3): SQTIHQWPATLVQPVGSPLSLECTVEGTSNPNLYWYRQAAGRGLQLLFYSVGIGQISSEVPQNLSASRPQDRQFILSSKKLLLSDSGFYLCAWSVPFGNTIYFGEGSWLTVV.

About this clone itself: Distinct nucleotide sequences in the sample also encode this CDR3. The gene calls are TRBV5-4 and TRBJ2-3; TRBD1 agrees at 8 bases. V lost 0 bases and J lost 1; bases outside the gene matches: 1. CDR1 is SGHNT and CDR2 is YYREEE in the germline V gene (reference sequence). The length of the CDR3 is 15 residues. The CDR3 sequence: CASSLGGQGTDTQYF. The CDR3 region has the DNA TGTGCCAGCAGCTTGGGGGGACAGGGCACAGATACGCAGTATTTT.

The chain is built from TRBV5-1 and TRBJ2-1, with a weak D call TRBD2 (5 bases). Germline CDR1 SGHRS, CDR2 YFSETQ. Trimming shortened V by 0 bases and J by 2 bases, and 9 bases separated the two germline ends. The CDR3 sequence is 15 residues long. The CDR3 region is CASSLEEGPYNEQFF. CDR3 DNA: TGCGCCAGCAGCTTGGAAGAGGGTCCCTACAATGAGCAGTTCTTC.

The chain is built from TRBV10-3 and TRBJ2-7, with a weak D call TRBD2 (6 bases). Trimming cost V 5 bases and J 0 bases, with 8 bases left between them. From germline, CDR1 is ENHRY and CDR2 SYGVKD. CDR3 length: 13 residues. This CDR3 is CAISSGPSYEQYF. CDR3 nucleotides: TGTGCCATCAGTAGCGGGCCCTCCTACGAGCAGTACTTC.

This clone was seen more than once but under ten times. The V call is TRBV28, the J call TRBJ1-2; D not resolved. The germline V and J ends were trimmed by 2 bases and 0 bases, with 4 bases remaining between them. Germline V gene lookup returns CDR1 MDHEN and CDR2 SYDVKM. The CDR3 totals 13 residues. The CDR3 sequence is CASSLDSNYGYTF. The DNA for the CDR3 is TGTGCCAGCAGTTTAGACTCTAACTATGGCTACACCTTC.

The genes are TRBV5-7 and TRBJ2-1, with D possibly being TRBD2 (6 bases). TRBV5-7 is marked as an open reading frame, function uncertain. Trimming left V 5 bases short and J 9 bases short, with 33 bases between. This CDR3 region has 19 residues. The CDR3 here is CASRPKPTAGGRSTGEQFF. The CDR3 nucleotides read TGTGCCAGCAGGCCAAAACCCACAGCGGGCGGGCGGTCTACGGGTGAGCAGTTCTTC.

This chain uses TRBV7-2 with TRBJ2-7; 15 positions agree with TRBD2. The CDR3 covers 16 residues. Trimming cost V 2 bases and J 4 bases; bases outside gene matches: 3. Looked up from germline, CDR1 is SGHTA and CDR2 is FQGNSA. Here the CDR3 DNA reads TGTGCCAGCAGCTTACCGGGACTAGCGGGAGGATACGAGCAGTACTTC. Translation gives CASSLPGLAGGYEQYF.

Here the CDR3 reads CASSILAGAQDTQYF. The CDR3 DNA reads as TGCGCCAGCAGCATCTTAGCGGGGGCCCAAGATACGCAGTATTTT. The chain is built from TRBV5-1 and TRBJ2-3, with 9 bases aligning to TRBD2. Germline lookup yields CDR1 SGHRS and CDR2 YFSETQ. The CDR3 is 15 amino acids. V was pared by 4 bases and J by 5 bases, with 8 bases of the junction left unmatched.